The 16 T cell receptor beta chains in this list originate from one sample, sequenced in a study of shared clonotypes between healthy human individuals. Clones were read by immunoSEQ multiplex PCR, and TCRdb kept only the in-frame ones, dropping some. The sample lists 2,500,000 or so clones; under 95% were seen once. Material: naive CD4+ T cells from PBMCs. Described subset: CD45RA+ positively selected. These receptor sequences come from a man between 18 and 35 years old in good health. Some clones in this sample may be carry-over from other donors' samples.

The CDR3 region has the DNA TGTGCCAGCAGCTCAATGAACACTGAAGCTTTCTTT. The encoded protein is CASSSMNTEAFF. The chain links TRBV7-2 to TRBJ1-1; D uncertain. CDR1 is SGHTA and CDR2 is FQGNSA in the germline V gene. This CDR3 region has 12 residues. Trimming left V 4 bases short and J 0 bases short, with 3 bases between.

The chain joins TRBV5-1 to TRBJ2-7; D perhaps matches TRBD2 (5 bases). Germline CDR1 SGHRS, CDR2 YFSETQ. The CDR3 is 15 amino acids. Trimming shortened V by 0 bases and J by 2 bases, and 12 bases separated the two germline ends. In DNA form, the CDR3 reads TGCGCCAGCAGCTTGGAATTTGGGAGTACCTACGAGCAGTACTTC. Protein: CASSLEFGSTYEQYF.

The rearrangement uses TRBV20-1 and TRBJ2-7; D is undetermined. This CDR3 spans 10 amino acids. Germline V gene data show CDR1 as DFQATT and CDR2 as SNEGSKA (reference sequence). V lost 5 bases, J lost 6 bases, and 8 bases lay in between. The CDR3 is CSAQIGEQYF. In DNA form, the CDR3 reads TGCAGTGCTCAGATAGGCGAGCAGTACTTC.

The V call is TRBV29-1, the J call TRBJ2-1, with D possibly being TRBD2 (6 bases). Germline CDR1 reads SQVTM; CDR2 reads ANQGSEA. This CDR3 contains 14 residues. The DNA of the CDR3 is TGCACCTTTCAATCTGCACTAGCAGACAATGAGCAGTTCTTC. Residues: CTFQSALADNEQFF.

This clone was recorded only once. The gene calls are TRBV7-3 and TRBJ1-2; D is undetermined. The CDR3 is 16 amino acids. Germline CDR1 reads SGHTA; CDR2 reads FQGTGA. Trimming cost V 0 bases and J 1 base, with 12 bases left between them. This chain's CDR3 is CASSLTGGGINYGYTF. The CDR3 DNA reads as TGTGCCAGCAGCTTAACGGGTGGAGGAATTAACTATGGCTACACCTTC.

The chain employs TRBV2 and TRBJ2-5; possibly TRBD2 for D (6 bases). There are 15 residues in the CDR3. The germline V gene encodes CDR1 SNHLY and CDR2 FYNNEI. Trimming stripped 7 bases from V and 3 bases from J, with 18 bases between. As DNA, the CDR3 is TGTGCCAGCACAACCACGGCGGGATCTAAAGAGACCCAGTACTTC. It encodes CASTTTAGSKETQYF.

This sequence joins TRBV27 and TRBJ2-1; TRBD2 agrees at 8 bases. Germline CDR1 MNHEY, CDR2 SMNVEV (reference sequence). This CDR3 has 17 amino acids. V was pared by 3 bases and J by 6 bases, with 13 bases of the junction left unmatched. CDR3 sequence (DNA): TGTGCCAGCAGTTTCCTACTCCCGGGAGGGGGGGGCAATGAGCAGTTCTTC. Amino acids: CASSFLLPGGGGNEQFF.

The count of this clone is one. The J gene is TRBJ2-3, the V gene TRBV5-4; 8 bases align to TRBD2. This CDR3 is built from 14 residues. J was trimmed by 6 bases and V by 2 bases; bases with no gene match: 5. Germline V gene data show CDR1 as SGHNT and CDR2 as YYREEE (reference sequence). The CDR3 DNA reads as TGTGCCAGCAGCTTAGCGGGAGTTTGGGATACGCAGTATTTT. Translated: CASSLAGVWDTQYF.

The chain employs TRBV7-3 and TRBJ2-5, with 9 bases identical to TRBD2. There are 16 residues in the CDR3. The germline CDR1 and CDR2 sequences are SGHTA and FQGTGA. V dropped 5 bases and J dropped 4; count of bases not matched to a gene: 11. CDR3 amino acids: CASSLGASGIAETQYF. CDR3 sequence (DNA): TGTGCCAGCAGCCTAGGGGCTAGCGGGATCGCAGAGACCCAGTACTTC.

This chain uses TRBV11-2 with TRBJ2-7; unclear D gene. Germline CDR1 and CDR2: SGHAT and FQNNGV. This CDR3 region has 13 residues. V lost 1 base and J lost 5, with 9 bases in between. This chain's CDR3 is CASSLVRANEQYF. In nucleotides, the CDR3 is TGTGCCAGCAGCTTAGTACGGGCTAACGAGCAGTACTTC.

The chain links TRBV5-1 to TRBJ2-3, with 11 bases matching TRBD2. The V segment lost 4 bases and the J segment 2 bases; nucleotides outside the gene matches: 12. Germline V gives CDR1 SGHRS, CDR2 YFSETQ. The CDR3 extends over 18 amino acids. The CDR3 reads CASSSIIGTSGYTDTQYF. In DNA form, the CDR3 reads TGCGCCAGCAGCAGTATAATTGGGACTAGCGGTTACACAGATACGCAGTATTTT.

This chain connects TRBV7-9 to TRBJ2-3, with D maybe TRBD2 (5 bases). V was shortened by 7 bases and J by 0 bases, with 20 bases between the two germline ends. CDR1 and CDR2 from the germline V gene are SEHNR and FQNEAQ (reference sequence). The CDR3 runs to 17 residues. The CDR3 loop reads CASTIPAPSGSTDTQYF. In DNA, the CDR3 is TGTGCCAGCACCATTCCCGCTCCAAGCGGTAGCACAGATACGCAGTATTTT. Complete variable domain (other parts from reference TRBV7-9 and TRBJ2-3): DTGVSQNPRHKITKRGQNVTFRCDPISEHNRLYWYRQTLGQGPEFLTYFQNEAQLEKSRLLSDRFSAERPKGSFSTLEIQRTEQGDSAMYLCASTIPAPSGSTDTQYFGPGTRLTVL.

The CDR3 DNA reads as TGTGCCAGCAGTCCTCAGGGGGCTCGGGGGGACTATGGCTACACCTTC. This encodes CASSPQGARGDYGYTF. The J gene is TRBJ1-2, the V gene TRBV28; 8 bases fit TRBD1. CDR1 MDHEN and CDR2 SYDVKM come from the germline V gene. With V trimmed by 5 bases and J by 3 bases, 11 bases remained unmatched. This CDR3 has 16 amino acids.

The rearrangement links TRBV27 to TRBJ1-1; D unresolved. V lost 6 bases and J 5 bases, leaving 13 bases between the germline ends. Germline loops: CDR1 MNHEY, CDR2 SMNVEV (reference sequence). The CDR3 consists of 13 residues. The CDR3 nucleotides read TGTGCCAGCAGGCCCGCAAGTGGAACTGAAGCTTTCTTT. The encoded protein is CASRPASGTEAFF.

The gene calls are TRBV14 and TRBJ1-1; the D gene is possibly TRBD1 (5 bases). Germline V gives CDR1 SGHDN, CDR2 FVKESK. Trimming cost V 0 bases and J 3 bases, with 8 bases left between them. CDR3 length: 14 amino acids. The CDR3 bases are TGTGCCAGCAGCCAAGATGGGGCTTACACTGAAGCTTTCTTT. Its translation: CASSQDGAYTEAFF.

CDR3 nucleotide sequence: TGTGCCAGTAGTATATTGGGGAACTATGGCTACACCTTC. Its protein is CASSILGNYGYTF. The V call is TRBV19, the J call TRBJ1-2, with D uncertain. The germline V and J ends were trimmed by 2 bases and 2 bases, with 6 bases remaining between them. CDR1 and CDR2 (germline): LNHDA, SQIVND (reference sequence). This CDR3 is built from 13 residues.